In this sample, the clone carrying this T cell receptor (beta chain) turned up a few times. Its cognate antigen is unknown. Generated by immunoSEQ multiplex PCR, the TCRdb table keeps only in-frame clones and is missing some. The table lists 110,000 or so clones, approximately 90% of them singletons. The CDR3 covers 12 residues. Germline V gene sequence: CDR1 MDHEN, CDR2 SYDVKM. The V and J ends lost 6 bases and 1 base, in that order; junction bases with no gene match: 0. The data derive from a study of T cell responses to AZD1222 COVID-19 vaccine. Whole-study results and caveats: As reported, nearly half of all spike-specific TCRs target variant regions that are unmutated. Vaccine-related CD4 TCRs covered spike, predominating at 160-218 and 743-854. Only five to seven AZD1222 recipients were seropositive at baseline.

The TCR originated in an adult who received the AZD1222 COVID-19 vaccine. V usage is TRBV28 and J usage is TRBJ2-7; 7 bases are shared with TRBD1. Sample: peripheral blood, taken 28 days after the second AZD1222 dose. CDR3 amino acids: CASRQGSYEQYF. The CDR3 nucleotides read TGTGCCAGCAGACAGGGGTCCTACGAGCAGTACTTC.